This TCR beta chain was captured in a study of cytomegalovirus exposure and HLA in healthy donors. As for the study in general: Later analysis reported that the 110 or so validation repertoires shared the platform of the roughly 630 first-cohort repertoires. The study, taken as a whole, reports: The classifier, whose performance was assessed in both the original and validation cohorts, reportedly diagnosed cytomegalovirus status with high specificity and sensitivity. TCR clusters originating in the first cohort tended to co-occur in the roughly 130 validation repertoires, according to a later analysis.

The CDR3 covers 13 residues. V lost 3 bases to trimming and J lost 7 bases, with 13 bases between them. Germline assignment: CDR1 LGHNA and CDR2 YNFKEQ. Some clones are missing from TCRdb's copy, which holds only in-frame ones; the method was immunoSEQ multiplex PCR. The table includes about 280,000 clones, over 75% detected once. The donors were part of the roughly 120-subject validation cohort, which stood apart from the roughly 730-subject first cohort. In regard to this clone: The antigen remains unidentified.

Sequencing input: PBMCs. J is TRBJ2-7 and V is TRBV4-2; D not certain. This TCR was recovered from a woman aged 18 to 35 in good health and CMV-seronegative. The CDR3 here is CASSHEVQGEQYF. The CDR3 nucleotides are TGTGCCAGCAGCCATGAGGTCCAAGGAGAGCAGTACTTC.